The 14 T cell receptor beta chains below come from one sample, sequenced in a study of T cell changes during pregnancy in multiple sclerosis. Data came from immunoSEQ multiplex PCR; TCRdb stores just in-frame clones and leaves some out. Counted here are around 100,000 clones, about 89% occurring once; the ten biggest clones make up around 3.5%. The sample consisted of peripheral blood, taken after pregnancy. These receptors all come from a female donor with multiple sclerosis, enrolled in a pregnancy study.

The V and J genes are TRBV2 and TRBJ1-2; 7 bases match TRBD1. CDR3 length: 13 amino acids. Trimming removed 4 bases from V and 7 bases from J; junction bases left unmatched: 6. Germline-derived CDR1 and CDR2 are SNHLY and FYNNEI. The CDR3 DNA follows: TGTGCCAGCAGTGTACCGCAGGGGGGTGGCTACACCTTC. It yields the protein CASSVPQGGGYTF.

As regards this clone: The same CDR3 arises from other DNA sequences in this sample as well. The chain has TRBV2 and TRBJ1-4; 10 bases align to TRBD1. The CDR3 spans 14 residues. Trimming at V came to 9 bases and at J to 3 bases, leaving 4 bases not matched to a gene. The germline V gene has CDR1 SNHLY and CDR2 FYNNEI. CDR3 in DNA: TGTGCCAGTTCAGGACAGGGGGCTAATGAAAAACTGTTTTTT. Encoded protein: CASSGQGANEKLFF.

CDR3 in DNA: TGTGCCAGCAGCCAAAGTATAGCGGGGGCAACAGGCACAGATACGCAGTATTTT. Residues: CASSQSIAGATGTDTQYF. This chain connects TRBV4-2 to TRBJ2-3; 9 nucleotides align to TRBD2. V lost 2 bases, J lost 1 base, and 10 bases stayed unmatched. Germline CDR1 is LGHNA and CDR2 is YNFKEQ. The CDR3 totals 18 residues.

DNA for the CDR3: TGTGCGAGCGGCGGATACACTGAAGCTTTCTTT. Amino acids: CASGGYTEAFF. The genes are TRBV2 and TRBJ1-1; D is unresolved. Germline values: CDR1 SNHLY, CDR2 FYNNEI. This CDR3 has 11 amino acids.

Worth noting for this clone: One end of the junction fails to match germline, which may point to a read error. V is TRBV5-1 and J is TRBJ2-3, with D possibly being TRBD2 (5 bases). This CDR3 has 14 residues. Germline CDR1 reads SGHRS; CDR2 reads YFSETQ. DNA for the CDR3: TGCGCCAGCAGTTTGGCCGGCCGGGGAGATACGCAGTATTTT. This sequence encodes CASSLAGRGDTQYF. Combining the CDR3 with reference TRBV5-1 and TRBJ2-3 gives the whole variable domain KAGVTQTPRYLIKTRGQQVTLSCSPISGHRSVSWYQQTPGQGLQFLFEYFSETQRNKGNFPGRFSGRQFSNSRSEMNVSTLELGDSALYLCASSLAGRGDTQYFGPGTRLTVL.

This sequence joins TRBV7-6 and TRBJ1-2; D possibly corresponds to TRBD1 (5 bases). The V gene lost 3 bases and the J gene lost 2 bases, with 10 bases spanning the gap. The CDR3 extends over 14 amino acids. CDR1 and CDR2 (germline): SGHVS, FNYEAQ. CDR3 residues: CASSFGGLNYGYTF. As DNA, the CDR3 is TGTGCCAGCAGCTTCGGGGGACTGAACTATGGCTACACCTTC. Filled out from reference TRBV7-6 and TRBJ1-2, the complete variable domain reads GAGVSQSPRYKVTKRGQDVALRCDPISGHVSLYWYRQALGQGPEFLTYFNYEAQQDKSGLPNDRFSAERPEGSISTLTIQRTEQRDSAMYRCASSFGGLNYGYTFGSGTRLTVV.

The chain is built from TRBV5-1 and TRBJ1-5; a weak D match, TRBD1 (5 bases). CDR3 length: 15 residues. Germline assignment: CDR1 SGHRS and CDR2 YFSETQ. V lost 4 bases and J 7 bases, leaving 18 bases between the germline ends. CDR3 residues: CASSPGTGAGQPQHF. As DNA, the CDR3 is TGCGCCAGCAGCCCCGGAACTGGGGCTGGGCAGCCCCAGCATTTT. Full variable domain (rest looked up from reference TRBV5-1 and TRBJ1-5): KAGVTQTPRYLIKTRGQQVTLSCSPISGHRSVSWYQQTPGQGLQFLFEYFSETQRNKGNFPGRFSGRQFSNSRSEMNVSTLELGDSALYLCASSPGTGAGQPQHFGDGTRLSIL.

The CDR3 protein is CASRPPGQGDYGYTF. The CDR3 DNA reads as TGTGCCAGCAGACCCCCGGGACAGGGAGACTATGGCTACACCTTC. J is TRBJ1-2 and V is TRBV6-5, with 9 bases that match TRBD1. J lost 3 bases, V lost 6 bases, and 8 bases had no gene match. The length of the CDR3 is 15 residues. The germline V gene has CDR1 MNHEY and CDR2 SVGAGI.

Turning to this clone: Sequence at one end of the junction differs from germline and may be a read error. The chain joins TRBV27 to TRBJ2-7; no clear D. This CDR3 is built from 13 residues. Germline CDR1 reads MNHEY; CDR2 reads SMNVEV (reference sequence). The CDR3 nucleotides read TGTGCCAGCAGTCTATCTCCTAGGAACGAGCAGTACTTC. Its protein product is CASSLSPRNEQYF.

The V and J genes are TRBV19 and TRBJ1-3, with 7 bases matching TRBD1. This CDR3 spans 14 amino acids. Trimming removed 11 bases from V and 0 bases from J; junction bases left unmatched: 7. Germline V lookup: CDR1 LNHDA, CDR2 SQIVND (reference sequence). The CDR3 DNA reads as TGTGCCGTACAGGGGCTGGGCTCTGGAAACACCATATATTTT. It encodes CAVQGLGSGNTIYF.

The J gene is TRBJ1-5, the V gene TRBV19, with 8 bases lining up with TRBD1. CDR3 size: 15 residues. Germline V gene lookup returns CDR1 LNHDA and CDR2 SQIVND (reference sequence). V shed 7 bases, J shed 0 bases, and the junction held 5 bases outside the gene matches. CDR3 region: CASTPGQGSNQPQHF. CDR3 DNA sequence: TGTGCCAGTACCCCAGGACAGGGTAGCAATCAGCCCCAGCATTTT.

V usage is TRBV6-1 and J usage is TRBJ2-7, with TRBD1 matching 7 bases. CDR3 length: 14 amino acids. V was pared by 8 bases and J by 2 bases, with 9 bases of the junction left unmatched. Germline loops: CDR1 MNHNS, CDR2 SASEGT. The CDR3 DNA is TGTGCCAGCTCCCGGGACAGAGATACCTACGAGCAGTACTTC. Translating it yields CASSRDRDTYEQYF.

V is TRBV9 and J is TRBJ2-2, with no clear D. The CDR3 totals 15 residues. The V end lost 0 bases, the J end lost 0 bases, and 6 bases lay between the germline ends. CDR1 is SGDLS and CDR2 is YYNGEE in the germline V gene. CDR3 in amino acids: CASSVDTPNTGELFF. The CDR3 DNA is TGTGCCAGCAGCGTAGACACCCCGAACACCGGGGAGCTGTTTTTT.

The chain is built from TRBV18 and TRBJ2-5; no firm D call. From germline, CDR1 is KGHSH and CDR2 LQKENI. The CDR3 extends over 12 amino acids. V was pared by 1 base and J by 3 bases, with 3 bases between. The CDR3 region has the DNA TGTGCCAGCTCACCACTAGAAGAGACCCAGTACTTC. This gives the protein CASSPLEETQYF.